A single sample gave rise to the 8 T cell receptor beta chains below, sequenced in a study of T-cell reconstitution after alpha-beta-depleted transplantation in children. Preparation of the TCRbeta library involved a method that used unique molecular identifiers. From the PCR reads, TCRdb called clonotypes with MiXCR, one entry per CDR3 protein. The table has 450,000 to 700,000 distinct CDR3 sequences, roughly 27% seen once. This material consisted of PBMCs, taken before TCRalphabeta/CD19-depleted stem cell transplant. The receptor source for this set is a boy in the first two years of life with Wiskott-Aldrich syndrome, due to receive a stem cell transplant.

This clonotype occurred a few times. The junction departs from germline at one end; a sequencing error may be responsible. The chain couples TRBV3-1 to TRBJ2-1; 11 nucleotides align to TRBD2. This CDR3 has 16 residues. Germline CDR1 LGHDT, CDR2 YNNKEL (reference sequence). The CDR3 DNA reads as TGTTCCAGCAGCCCTCTAGCGGGAGGCCGGCCGTATGAGCAGTTCTTC. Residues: CSSSPLAGGRPYEQFF.

The CDR3 is CASLRLPTEAFF. The CDR3 DNA reads TGTGCCAGCCTCAGACTCCCTACTGAAGCTTTCTTT. The chain links TRBV28 to TRBJ1-1; D remains ambiguous. V dropped 8 bases and J dropped 5 bases, with 12 bases sitting between them. This CDR3 is 12 amino acids long. The germline V gene encodes CDR1 MDHEN and CDR2 SYDVKM.

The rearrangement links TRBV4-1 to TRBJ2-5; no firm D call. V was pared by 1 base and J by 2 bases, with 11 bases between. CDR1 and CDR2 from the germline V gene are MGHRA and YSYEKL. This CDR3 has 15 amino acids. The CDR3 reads CASSQVVARQETQYF. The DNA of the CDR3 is TGCGCCAGCAGCCAAGTTGTGGCTAGACAAGAGACCCAGTACTTC.

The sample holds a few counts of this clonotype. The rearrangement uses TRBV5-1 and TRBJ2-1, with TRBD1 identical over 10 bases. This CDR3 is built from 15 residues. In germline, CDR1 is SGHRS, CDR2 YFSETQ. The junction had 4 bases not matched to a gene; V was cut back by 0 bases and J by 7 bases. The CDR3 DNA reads TGCGCCAGCAGCTTGGCAGGACAGGGGGATAATGAGCAGTTCTTC. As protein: CASSLAGQGDNEQFF.

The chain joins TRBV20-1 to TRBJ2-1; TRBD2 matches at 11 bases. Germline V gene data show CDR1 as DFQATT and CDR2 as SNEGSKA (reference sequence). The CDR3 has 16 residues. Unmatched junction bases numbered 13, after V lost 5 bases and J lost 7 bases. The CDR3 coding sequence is TGCAGTGCTCGATCACCGACTAGCGGGAATAGGAATGAGCAGTTCTTC. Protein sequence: CSARSPTSGNRNEQFF.

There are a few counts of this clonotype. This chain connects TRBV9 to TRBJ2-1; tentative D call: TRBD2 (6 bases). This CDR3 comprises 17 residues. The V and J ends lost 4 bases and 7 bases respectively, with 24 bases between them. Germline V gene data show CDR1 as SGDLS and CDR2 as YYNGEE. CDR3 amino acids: CASSPRFRASAFNEQFF. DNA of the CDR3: TGTGCCAGCAGCCCCCGTTTTAGAGCTAGCGCGTTTAATGAGCAGTTCTTC.

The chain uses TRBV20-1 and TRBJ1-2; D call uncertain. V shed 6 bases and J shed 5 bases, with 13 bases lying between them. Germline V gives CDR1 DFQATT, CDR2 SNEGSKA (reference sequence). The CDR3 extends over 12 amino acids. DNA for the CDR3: TGCAGTGCGCGGGTGGCAGCTTATGGCTACACCTTC. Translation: CSARVAAYGYTF.

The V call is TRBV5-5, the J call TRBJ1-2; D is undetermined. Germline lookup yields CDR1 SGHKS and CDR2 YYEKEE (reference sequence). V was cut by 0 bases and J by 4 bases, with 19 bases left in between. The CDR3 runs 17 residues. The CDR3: CASSLEYRGRKPYGYTF. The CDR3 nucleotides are TGTGCCAGCAGCTTGGAGTATAGAGGACGGAAGCCCTATGGCTACACCTTC.